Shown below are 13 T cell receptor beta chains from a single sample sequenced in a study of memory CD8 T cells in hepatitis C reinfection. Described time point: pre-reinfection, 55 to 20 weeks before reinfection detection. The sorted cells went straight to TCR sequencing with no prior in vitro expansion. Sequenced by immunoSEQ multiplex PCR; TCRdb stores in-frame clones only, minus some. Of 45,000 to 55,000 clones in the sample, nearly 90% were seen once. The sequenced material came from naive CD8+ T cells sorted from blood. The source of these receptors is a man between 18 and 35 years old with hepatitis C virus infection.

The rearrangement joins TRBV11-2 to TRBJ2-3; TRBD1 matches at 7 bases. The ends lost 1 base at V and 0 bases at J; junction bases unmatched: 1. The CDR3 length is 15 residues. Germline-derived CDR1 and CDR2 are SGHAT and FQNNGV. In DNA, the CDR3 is TGTGCCAGCAGCTTAGTAGGGGGCAGCACAGATACGCAGTATTTT. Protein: CASSLVGGSTDTQYF.

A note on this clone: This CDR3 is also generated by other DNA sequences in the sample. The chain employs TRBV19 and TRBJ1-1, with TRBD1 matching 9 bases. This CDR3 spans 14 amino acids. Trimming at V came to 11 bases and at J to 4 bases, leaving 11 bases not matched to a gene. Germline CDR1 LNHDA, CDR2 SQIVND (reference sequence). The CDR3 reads CASSAGTGITEAFF. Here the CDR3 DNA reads TGTGCCTCTTCCGCCGGGACAGGGATCACTGAAGCTTTCTTT. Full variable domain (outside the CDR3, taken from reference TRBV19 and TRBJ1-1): DGGITQSPKYLFRKEGQNVTLSCEQNLNHDAMYWYRQDPGQGLRLIYYSQIVNDFQKGDIAEGYSVSREKKESFPLTVTSAQKNPTAFYLCASSAGTGITEAFFGQGTRLTVV.

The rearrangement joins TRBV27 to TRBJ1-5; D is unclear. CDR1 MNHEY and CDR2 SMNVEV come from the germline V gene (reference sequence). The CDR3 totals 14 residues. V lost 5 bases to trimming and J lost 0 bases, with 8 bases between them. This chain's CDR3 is CASSAGYSNQPQHF. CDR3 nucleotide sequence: TGTGCCAGCAGTGCAGGATATAGCAATCAGCCCCAGCATTTT.

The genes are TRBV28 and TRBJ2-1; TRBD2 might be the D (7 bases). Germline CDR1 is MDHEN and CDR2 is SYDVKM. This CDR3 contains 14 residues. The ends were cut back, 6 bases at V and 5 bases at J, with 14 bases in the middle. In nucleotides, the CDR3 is TGTGCCAGCAGGTGGGGGGGCCCCCACAATGAGCAGTTCTTC. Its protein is CASRWGGPHNEQFF.

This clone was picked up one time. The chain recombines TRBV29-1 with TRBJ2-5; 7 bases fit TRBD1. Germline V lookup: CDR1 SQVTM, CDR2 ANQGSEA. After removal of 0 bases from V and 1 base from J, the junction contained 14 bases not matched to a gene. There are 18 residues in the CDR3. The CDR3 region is CSVEDPRDRVGSQETQYF. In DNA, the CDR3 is TGCAGCGTTGAAGATCCCCGTGACAGGGTGGGAAGCCAAGAGACCCAGTACTTC.

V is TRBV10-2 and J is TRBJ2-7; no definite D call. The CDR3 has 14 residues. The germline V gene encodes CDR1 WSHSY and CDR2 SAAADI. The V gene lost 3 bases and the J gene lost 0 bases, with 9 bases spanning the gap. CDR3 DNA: TGCGCCAGCAGTGAAGAACGGAGCTCCTACGAGCAGTACTTC. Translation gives CASSEERSSYEQYF.

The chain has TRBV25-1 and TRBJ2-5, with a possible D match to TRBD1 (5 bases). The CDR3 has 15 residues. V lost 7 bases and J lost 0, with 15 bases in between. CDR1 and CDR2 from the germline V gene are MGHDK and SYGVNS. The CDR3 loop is CASTQGEGYQETQYF. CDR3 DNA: TGTGCCAGCACCCAAGGGGAAGGGTACCAAGAGACCCAGTACTTC.

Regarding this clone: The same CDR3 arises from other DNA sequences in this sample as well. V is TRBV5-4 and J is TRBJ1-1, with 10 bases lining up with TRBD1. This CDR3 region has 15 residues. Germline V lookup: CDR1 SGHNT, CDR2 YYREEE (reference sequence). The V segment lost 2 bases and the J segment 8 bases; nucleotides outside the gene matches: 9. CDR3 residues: CASSFWTGGITEAFF. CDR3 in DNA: TGTGCCAGCAGCTTCTGGACAGGGGGGATCACCGAAGCTTTCTTT.

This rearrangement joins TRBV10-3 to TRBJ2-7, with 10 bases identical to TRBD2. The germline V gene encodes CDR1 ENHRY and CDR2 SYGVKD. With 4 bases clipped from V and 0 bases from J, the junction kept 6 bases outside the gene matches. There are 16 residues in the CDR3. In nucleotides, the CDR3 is TGTGCCATCAGTGTCGCGACTAGCGGGTTCTCCTACGAGCAGTACGTC. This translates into CAISVATSGFSYEQYV.

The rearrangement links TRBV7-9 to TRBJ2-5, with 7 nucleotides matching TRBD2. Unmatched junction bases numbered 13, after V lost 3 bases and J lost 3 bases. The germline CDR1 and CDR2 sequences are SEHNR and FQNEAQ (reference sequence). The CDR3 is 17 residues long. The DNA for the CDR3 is TGTGCCAGCAGCTTTATTACGGAGCGGGGAGTAAAAGAGACCCAGTACTTC. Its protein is CASSFITERGVKETQYF.

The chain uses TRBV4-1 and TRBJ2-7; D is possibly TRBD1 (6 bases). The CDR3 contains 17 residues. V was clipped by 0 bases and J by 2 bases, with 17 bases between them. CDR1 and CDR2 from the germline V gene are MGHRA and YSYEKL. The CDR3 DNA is TGCGCCAGCAGCCAAGATGCCTACACAGGGTCCCCCTACGAGCAGTACGTC. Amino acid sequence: CASSQDAYTGSPYEQYV.

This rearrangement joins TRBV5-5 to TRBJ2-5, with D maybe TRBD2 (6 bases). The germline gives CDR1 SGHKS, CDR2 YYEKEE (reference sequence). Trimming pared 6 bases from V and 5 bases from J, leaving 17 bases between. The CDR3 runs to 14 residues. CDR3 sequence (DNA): TGTGCCAGCAACCTCCGCGGGGTGGAGGAGACCCAGTACTTC. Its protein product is CASNLRGVEETQYF.

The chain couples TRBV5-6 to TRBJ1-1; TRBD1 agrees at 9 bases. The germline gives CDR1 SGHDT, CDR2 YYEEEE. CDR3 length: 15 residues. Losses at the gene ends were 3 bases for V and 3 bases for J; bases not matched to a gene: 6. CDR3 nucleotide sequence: TGTGCCAGCAGCTGGGGGACAGGGAGATACACTGAAGCTTTCTTT. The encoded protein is CASSWGTGRYTEAFF. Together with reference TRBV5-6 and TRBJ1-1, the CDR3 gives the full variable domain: DAGVTQSPTHLIKTRGQQVTLRCSPKSGHDTVSWYQQALGQGPQFIFQYYEEEERQRGNFPDRFSGHQFPNYSSELNVNALLLGDSALYLCASSWGTGRYTEAFFGQGTRLTVV.